This T cell receptor (beta chain) was captured by sequencing in a study of T cells in Graves' hyperthyroidism and ophthalmopathy. Study in general: Pretreatment peripheral blood was obtained at initial diagnosis.

This clonotype has a count of ten or more. The antigen is not known. Uncontrolled infection, other autoimmune disease, pregnancy or lactation excluded patients. Extraction of PBMCs used roughly 9.6 ml of fresh peripheral blood. General study results and limits: Among thyroid clonotypes expanded above 0.001, most also appeared in blood.

Amplification yielded TCR beta CDR3 regions, with RNA transcripts as the source. In the first-round RT-PCR of the TCR CDR3, the HTBI primer set was used. TCRdb re-analysed the multiplex PCR reads in MiXCR, keeping a single row per CDR3 protein. Of some 200,000 distinct CDR3 sequences in the sample, under 20% are singletons; the top ten hold under 65%. The CDR3 length is 13 residues. In germline, CDR1 is GTSNPN, CDR2 SVGIG (reference sequence). Germline trimming cut 4 bases from V and 0 bases from J; bases unmatched to any gene: 0. Sequencing was done on a sample of blood. The chain combines TRBV30 with TRBJ2-7; 10 bases agree with TRBD2. The TCR sequence derives from a man aged 45-65 years with Graves' hyperthyroidism. The CDR3: CAWTSGGSYEQYF. CDR3 DNA: TGTGCCTGGACTAGCGGGGGCTCCTACGAGCAGTACTTC.